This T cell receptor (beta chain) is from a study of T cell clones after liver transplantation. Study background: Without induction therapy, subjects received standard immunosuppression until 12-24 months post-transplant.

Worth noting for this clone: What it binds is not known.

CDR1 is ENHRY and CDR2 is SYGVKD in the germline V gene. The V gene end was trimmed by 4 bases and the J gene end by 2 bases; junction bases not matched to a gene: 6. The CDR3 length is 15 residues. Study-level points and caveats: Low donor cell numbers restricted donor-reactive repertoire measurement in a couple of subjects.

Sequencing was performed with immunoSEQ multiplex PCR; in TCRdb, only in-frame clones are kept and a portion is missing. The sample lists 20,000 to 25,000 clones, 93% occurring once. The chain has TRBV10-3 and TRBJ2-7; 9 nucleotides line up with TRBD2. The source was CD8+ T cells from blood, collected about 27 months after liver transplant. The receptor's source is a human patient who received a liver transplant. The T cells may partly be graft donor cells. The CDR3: CAISATSGGPYEQYF. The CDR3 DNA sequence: TGTGCCATCAGTGCGACTAGCGGAGGCCCCTACGAGCAGTACTTC.